A selection of T cell receptor beta chains follows, all from one sample in a study of blood T cell repertoires in COVID-19. Sequenced by immunoSEQ multiplex PCR; TCRdb stores in-frame clones only, minus some. The table includes 95,000 to 150,000 clones, more than 80% detected once. Sequenced input: peripheral blood. These receptors all stem from a man aged 65 to 79 with active or convalescent COVID-19. Each CDR3 is given with its conserved first and last residue. D genes are given only for firm matches. Size is stated for part of the rows, as once, few or many counts, or as a class when the clone is expanded.

v_call	j_call	d_call	clone_size	cdr3_aa	cdr3_nt
TRBV18	TRBJ2-1	.	.	CASSLGSGNYNEQFF	TGTGCCAGCTCACTCGGCAGCGGAAACTACAATGAGCAGTTCTTC
TRBV6-1	TRBJ2-7	TRBD2	.	CASSELPSGIAYEQYF	TGTGCCAGCAGTGAACTACCTAGCGGGATTGCGTACGAGCAGTACTTC
TRBV4-2	TRBJ2-5	TRBD1	.	CASSQPTGTDQETQYF	TGTGCCAGCAGCCAACCAACCGGGACAGACCAAGAGACCCAGTACTTC
TRBV7-2	TRBJ1-5	.	few	CASSWAGNQPQHF	TGTGCCAGCAGCTGGGCGGGGAATCAGCCCCAGCATTTT
TRBV10-3	TRBJ2-1	TRBD2	.	CAISEGSGRAGYEQFF	TGTGCCATCAGTGAGGGTAGCGGGAGGGCCGGCTATGAGCAGTTCTTC
TRBV19	TRBJ1-2	.	.	CASSIDYQGGDYGYTF	TGTGCCAGTAGTATAGACTACCAGGGTGGCGACTATGGCTACACCTTC
TRBV5-1	TRBJ2-5	.	.	CASSSPGGETQYF	TGCGCCAGCAGCAGCCCCGGAGGGGAGACCCAGTACTTC
TRBV5-1	TRBJ2-2	TRBD1	.	CASTGTVSLTGELFF	TGCGCCAGCACTGGGACAGTAAGTCTCACCGGGGAGCTGTTTTTT
TRBV7-6	TRBJ2-7	TRBD2	.	CASSPGGLAGVEQYF	TGTGCCAGCAGCCCCGGAGGACTAGCGGGAGTTGAGCAGTACTTC
TRBV29-1	TRBJ2-7	TRBD2	once	CSVYQAGGDEQYF	TGCAGCGTTTACCAAGCGGGAGGAGATGAGCAGTACTTC
TRBV7-9	TRBJ1-2	TRBD1	.	CAGTGEAHGYTF	TGTGCCGGTACAGGGGAAGCGCATGGCTACACCTTC
TRBV21-1	TRBJ2-7	.	.	CASSLLRHRVRLREYEQYF	TGTGCCAGCAGCTTACTTCGGCACAGGGTGAGGTTGAGAGAGTACGAGCAGTACTTC
TRBV28	TRBJ1-2	.	.	CASTEARYGYTF	TGTGCCAGCACGGAGGCCCGGTATGGCTACACCTTC
TRBV6-5	TRBJ2-7	TRBD2	.	CASSYRGPGLGYEQYF	TGTGCCAGCAGTTACAGAGGACCGGGACTAGGCTACGAGCAGTACTTC
TRBV28	TRBJ2-7	.	.	CASSSPPGEQYF	TGTGCCAGCAGTTCCCCCCCCGGCGAGCAGTACTTC
TRBV7-9	TRBJ2-7	.	.	CASSLDRESYEQYF	TGTGCCAGCAGCTTAGACAGGGAATCCTACGAGCAGTACTTC
TRBV28	TRBJ1-2	TRBD1	.	CASSRGTGENYGYTF	TGTGCCAGCAGTCGGGGGACAGGGGAAAACTATGGCTACACCTTC
TRBV7-9	TRBJ2-7	TRBD2	.	CASSLASLAGGGEQYF	TGTGCCAGCAGCTTAGCGTCTTTAGCGGGAGGTGGCGAGCAGTACTTC
TRBV6-4	TRBJ1-1	.	.	CASSSGQESTEAFF	TGTGCCAGCAGTTCTGGGCAGGAATCCACTGAAGCTTTCTTT
TRBV7-2	TRBJ1-4	TRBD1	.	CASSARQGSMGKLFF	TGTGCCAGCAGCGCCAGACAGGGGTCCATGGGGAAACTGTTTTTT
TRBV29-1	TRBJ1-2	.	.	CSAPGQGYGYTF	TGCAGCGCCCCAGGGCAGGGCTATGGCTACACCTTC
TRBV27	TRBJ1-1	.	.	CASRLSGSTEAFF	TGTGCCAGCAGGCTGTCGGGGAGCACTGAAGCTTTCTTT
TRBV3-1/TRBV3-2	TRBJ2-3	TRBD2	.	CASSQELAGVTDTQYF	TGTGCCAGCAGCCAAGAACTAGCGGGAGTGACAGATACGCAGTATTTT
TRBV3-1/TRBV3-2	TRBJ2-5	.	.	CASSQVRETQYF	TGTGCCAGCAGCCAAGTTCGGGAGACCCAGTACTTC
TRBV28	TRBJ2-7	.	.	CASSLRGRTPVSYEQYF	TGTGCCAGCAGTTTAAGAGGCCGGACACCAGTTTCCTACGAGCAGTACTTC
TRBV6-5	TRBJ2-3	TRBD2	once	CASDVAGVGTDTQYF	TGTGCCAGCGACGTAGCGGGAGTGGGCACAGATACGCAGTATTTT
TRBV27	TRBJ2-7	TRBD1	.	CASRMDRGPSYEQYF	TGTGCCAGCAGGATGGACAGGGGTCCGTCCTACGAGCAGTACTTC
TRBV6-5	TRBJ1-6	.	.	CASRTDTSYNSPLHF	TGTGCCAGCAGGACCGACACTTCCTATAATTCACCCCTCCACTTT
TRBV2	TRBJ1-2	.	once	CASTDSFYGYTF	TGTGCCAGCACGGACTCTTTCTATGGCTACACCTTC
TRBV7-2	TRBJ1-5	.	.	CASSLGFEGWNQPQHF	TGTGCCAGCAGCTTAGGCTTTGAGGGATGGAATCAGCCCCAGCATTTT